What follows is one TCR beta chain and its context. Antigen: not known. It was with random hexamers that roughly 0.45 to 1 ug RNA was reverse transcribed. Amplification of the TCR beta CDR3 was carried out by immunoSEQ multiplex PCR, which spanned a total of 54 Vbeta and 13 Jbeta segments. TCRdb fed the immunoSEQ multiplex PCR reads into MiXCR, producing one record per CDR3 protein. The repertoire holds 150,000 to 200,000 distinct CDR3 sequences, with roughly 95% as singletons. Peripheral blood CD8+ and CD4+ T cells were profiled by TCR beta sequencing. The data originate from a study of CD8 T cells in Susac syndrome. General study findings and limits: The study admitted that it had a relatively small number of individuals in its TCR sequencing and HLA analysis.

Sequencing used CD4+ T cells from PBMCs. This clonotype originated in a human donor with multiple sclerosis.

CDR3 loop: CASSVAAGGPTGELFF. The CDR3 DNA is TGTGCCAGCAGCGTAGCAGCGGGAGGGCCCACCGGGGAGCTGTTTTTT. V and J are TRBV9 and TRBJ2-2, with 10 positions matching TRBD2. CDR3 size: 16 residues. The germline V gene has CDR1 SGDLS and CDR2 YYNGEE. V trimming: 0 bases; J trimming: 4 bases; junction bases outside the gene matches: 3. The variable domain in full, with the rest retrieved from reference TRBV9 and TRBJ2-2, is DSGVTQTPKHLITATGQRVTLRCSPRSGDLSVYWYQQSLDQGLQFLIQYYNGEERAKGNILERFSAQQFPDLHSELNLSSLELGDSALYFCASSVAAGGPTGELFFGEGSRLTVL.